The 26 T cell receptor beta chains in this list originate from one sample, sequenced in a study of T cell changes during pregnancy in multiple sclerosis. The method was immunoSEQ multiplex PCR; TCRdb's version includes in-frame clones alone and lacks a portion of them. The table has around 30,000 clones, roughly nine tenths seen once; the top ten hold 5.7%. The source material was CD8+ T cells from peripheral blood mononuclear cells, sampled before pregnancy. The receptors here all came from a female donor with multiple sclerosis, enrolled in a pregnancy study.

This chain links TRBV18 with TRBJ2-7; the D is unclear. The CDR3 contains 12 residues. Trimming shortened V by 2 bases and J by 3 bases, and 5 bases separated the two germline ends. Germline CDR1 and CDR2: KGHSH and LQKENI. CDR3 sequence reads: CASSPTGYEQYF. CDR3 nucleotides: TGTGCCAGCTCACCAACGGGCTACGAGCAGTACTTC.

This chain links TRBV5-8 with TRBJ1-4; 8 bases fit TRBD1. Germline trimming cut 2 bases from V and 7 bases from J; bases unmatched to any gene: 7. The CDR3 is 15 amino acids. Per germline, CDR1 SGHTS and CDR2 YDEGEE. The DNA of the CDR3 is TGTGCCAGCAGCTTCCTGACAGGGGTCGGTGAAAAACTGTTTTTT. This sequence encodes CASSFLTGVGEKLFF.

This clone was counted a few times. The rearrangement joins TRBV4-1 to TRBJ1-5; 7 nucleotides match TRBD1. CDR3 size: 16 residues. The germline CDR1 and CDR2 sequences are MGHRA and YSYEKL. The junction had 7 bases not matched to a gene; V was cut back by 1 base and J by 4 bases. As DNA, the CDR3 is TGCGCCAGCAGCCAAGTCACAGGGGTGATAAATCAGCCCCAGCATTTT. Protein product: CASSQVTGVINQPQHF.

By share, this clone ranks as medium-sized. V and J are TRBV6-5 and TRBJ2-5; TRBD2 is a possible D gene (7 bases). This CDR3 has 13 amino acids. Trimming removed 10 bases at V and 3 bases at J, with 15 bases between. Germline loops: CDR1 MNHEY, CDR2 SVGAGI. The CDR3 sequence: CATGGLAEETQYF. The CDR3 DNA sequence: TGTGCCACTGGGGGGCTAGCGGAAGAGACCCAGTACTTC.

The chain has TRBV7-8 and TRBJ1-5, with D tentatively TRBD1 (5 bases). This CDR3 spans 17 amino acids. The germline V gene encodes CDR1 SGHVS and CDR2 FQNEAQ. V was cut by 1 base and J by 0 bases, with 13 bases left in between. CDR3 coding DNA: TGTGCCAGCAGCTTAGGGGGGGTCCATTATAGCAATCAGCCCCAGCATTTT. This sequence encodes CASSLGGVHYSNQPQHF.

J is TRBJ2-7 and V is TRBV7-9; no definite D call. Germline CDR1 SEHNR, CDR2 FQNEAQ (reference sequence). The CDR3 totals 12 residues. V was trimmed by 2 bases and J by 5 bases, leaving 7 bases between them. In DNA form, the CDR3 reads TGTGCCAGCAGCTTACATGCTAACGAGCAGTACTTC. Its protein is CASSLHANEQYF.

The chain joins TRBV11-2 to TRBJ2-7; 8 bases align to TRBD2. The CDR3 consists of 16 residues. The V segment lost 5 bases and the J segment 3 bases; nucleotides outside the gene matches: 12. The germline gives CDR1 SGHAT, CDR2 FQNNGV. CDR3 in DNA: TGTGCCAGCAGCCAAGAAGCGGGGGCCTCCAGCTACGAGCAGTACTTC. Its translation: CASSQEAGASSYEQYF.

V is TRBV29-1 and J is TRBJ2-1; TRBD2 is a possible D gene (7 bases). The germline gives CDR1 SQVTM, CDR2 ANQGSEA. The CDR3 loop spans 16 amino acids. The V gene lost 3 bases and the J gene lost 3 bases, with 18 bases spanning the gap. The CDR3 region is CSVEGGAGLDYNEQFF. Here the CDR3 DNA reads TGCAGCGTTGAGGGGGGGGCGGGACTGGACTACAATGAGCAGTTCTTC.

V gene TRBV27 combines with J gene TRBJ2-3; 10 bases match TRBD2. Looked up from germline, CDR1 is MNHEY and CDR2 is SMNVEV (reference sequence). The CDR3 totals 16 residues. V dropped 2 bases and J dropped 6; count of bases not matched to a gene: 8. CDR3 sequence: CASSLRSAGGTDTQYF. The CDR3 DNA reads TGTGCCAGCAGTTTACGCTCAGCGGGAGGGACGGATACGCAGTATTTT.

The chain couples TRBV27 to TRBJ2-3, with 7 bases identical to TRBD1. V lost 2 bases and J lost 0; bases outside the gene matches: 2. The CDR3 contains 15 residues. Germline V lookup: CDR1 MNHEY, CDR2 SMNVEV (reference sequence). CDR3 in amino acids: CASSLVTGSTDTQYF. CDR3 DNA sequence: TGTGCCAGCAGTTTAGTGACAGGGAGCACAGATACGCAGTATTTT.

The V gene is TRBV7-6, the J gene TRBJ2-1; 8 nucleotides align to TRBD2. V lost 1 base and J lost 8; bases outside the gene matches: 7. Per the germline V gene, CDR1 is SGHVS and CDR2 is FNYEAQ. This CDR3 is 15 amino acids long. The CDR3 region has the DNA TGTGCCAGCAGCTTAGAAGCGGGAGTATTCGATGAGCAGTTCTTC. It yields the protein CASSLEAGVFDEQFF.

This chain uses TRBV27 with TRBJ2-1; 8 nucleotides line up with TRBD1. With V trimmed by 7 bases and J by 6 bases, 11 bases remained unmatched. Germline lookup yields CDR1 MNHEY and CDR2 SMNVEV (reference sequence). The CDR3 spans 15 residues. CDR3 sequence reads: CASTSRRQGLNEQFF. DNA for the CDR3: TGTGCCAGCACTTCACGGAGACAGGGGCTCAATGAGCAGTTCTTC.

The chain combines TRBV18 with TRBJ2-2; 7 bases match TRBD2. Germline V gene data show CDR1 as KGHSH and CDR2 as LQKENI. The CDR3 length is 13 residues. After removal of 4 bases from V and 7 bases from J, the junction contained 3 bases not matched to a gene. The CDR3 is CASSRAGVGELFF. The CDR3 nucleotides read TGTGCCAGCTCACGGGCGGGAGTCGGGGAGCTGTTTTTT. Variable domain in full (rest from reference TRBV18 and TRBJ2-2): NAGVMQNPRHLVRRRGQEARLRCSPMKGHSHVYWYRQLPEEGLKFMVYLQKENIIDESGMPKERFSAEFPKEGPSILRIQQVVRGDSAAYFCASSRAGVGELFFGEGSRLTVL.

The chain carries TRBV7-9 and TRBJ2-1; 7 bases are shared with TRBD1. Germline assignment: CDR1 SEHNR and CDR2 FQNEAQ (reference sequence). Losses at the gene ends were 3 bases for V and 2 bases for J; bases not matched to a gene: 4. The CDR3 extends over 15 amino acids. CDR3 sequence reads: CASSFRQGPYNEQFF. The CDR3 nucleotides read TGTGCCAGCAGCTTTAGACAGGGCCCCTACAATGAGCAGTTCTTC. Combining the CDR3 with reference TRBV7-9 and TRBJ2-1 gives the whole variable domain DTGVSQNPRHKITKRGQNVTFRCDPISEHNRLYWYRQTLGQGPEFLTYFQNEAQLEKSRLLSDRFSAERPKGSFSTLEIQRTEQGDSAMYLCASSFRQGPYNEQFFGPGTRLTVL.

J is TRBJ1-4 and V is TRBV5-4; 7 positions match TRBD1. The length of the CDR3 is 14 residues. CDR1 and CDR2 (germline): SGHNT, YYREEE (reference sequence). Losses at the gene ends were 2 bases for V and 5 bases for J; bases not matched to a gene: 3. The DNA of the CDR3 is TGTGCCAGCAGCTTAGGCAGGGGGAATGAAAAACTGTTTTTT. Residues: CASSLGRGNEKLFF.

This rearrangement joins TRBV2 to TRBJ2-3; TRBD2 agrees at 8 bases. This CDR3 is built from 19 residues. Germline CDR1 SNHLY, CDR2 FYNNEI. The trim removed 0 bases at V and 0 bases at J, leaving 11 bases unmatched. The CDR3: CASSEAPGGGGLSTDTQYF. In DNA form, the CDR3 reads TGTGCCAGCAGTGAAGCGCCGGGAGGGGGGGGGTTAAGCACAGATACGCAGTATTTT. Together with reference TRBV2 and TRBJ2-3, the CDR3 gives the full variable domain: EPEVTQTPSHQVTQMGQEVILRCVPISNHLYFYWYRQILGQKVEFLVSFYNNEISEKSEIFDDQFSVERPDGSNFTLKIRSTKLEDSAMYFCASSEAPGGGGLSTDTQYFGPGTRLTVL.

The rearrangement uses TRBV27 and TRBJ2-1; a possible D gene is TRBD2 (5 bases). Trimming pared 1 base from V and 3 bases from J, leaving 13 bases between. Germline V gene data show CDR1 as MNHEY and CDR2 as SMNVEV (reference sequence). The CDR3 has 16 amino acids. Written as DNA, the CDR3 is TGTGCCAGCAGTTTATTATACGGGGAAATCTACAATGAGCAGTTCTTC. It codes for CASSLLYGEIYNEQFF.

J is TRBJ1-3 and V is TRBV4-1; D uncertain. The CDR3 is 11 amino acids. CDR1 and CDR2 (germline): MGHRA, YSYEKL. Trimming pared 4 bases from V and 8 bases from J, leaving 6 bases between. This CDR3 is CASSRGDTIYF. The CDR3 bases are TGCGCCAGCAGCCGAGGTGACACCATATATTTT.

This clone is large within its sample. The chain uses TRBV7-6 and TRBJ2-7, with D possibly TRBD2 on 6 matching bases. With 1 base removed from V and 3 bases from J, the gap between germline ends came to 16 bases. The germline CDR1 and CDR2 sequences are SGHVS and FNYEAQ. The CDR3 loop spans 16 amino acids. The CDR3 here is CASSLVGGGNLYEQYF. The CDR3 nucleotides read TGTGCCAGCAGCTTAGTGGGGGGTGGAAACCTCTACGAGCAGTACTTC.

The rearrangement links TRBV6-1 to TRBJ2-1; tentative D call: TRBD2 (5 bases). The germline V gene has CDR1 MNHNS and CDR2 SASEGT. Trimming left V 6 bases short and J 7 bases short, with 13 bases between. The CDR3 covers 13 residues. CDR3 DNA sequence: TGTGCCAGCAGCCCCGCTGGGGAGAATGAGCAGTTCTTC. This codes for CASSPAGENEQFF.

The V call is TRBV19, the J call TRBJ1-5; TRBD1 matches 8 bases. V shed 1 base and J 7 bases; nucleotides not matched to a gene: 9. The CDR3 contains 16 residues. From germline, CDR1 is LNHDA and CDR2 SQIVND (reference sequence). The CDR3 here is CASSIAPDRARQPQHF. Here the CDR3 DNA reads TGTGCCAGTAGTATAGCCCCGGACAGGGCAAGGCAGCCCCAGCATTTT.

V is TRBV11-3 and J is TRBJ2-5; D gene unclear. The CDR3 extends over 13 amino acids. V lost 5 bases and J lost 7, with 14 bases in between. Germline V lookup: CDR1 SGHNT, CDR2 YENEEA. CDR3 sequence reads: CASSPARGRTQYF. DNA for the CDR3: TGTGCCAGCAGCCCCGCCCGAGGCAGGACCCAGTACTTC.

This clone appeared a single time. V is TRBV11-1 and J is TRBJ1-2; D may be TRBD1 (6 bases). Germline values: CDR1 SGHAT, CDR2 FQDESV (reference sequence). The germline V and J ends were trimmed by 5 bases and 8 bases, with 15 bases remaining between them. The CDR3 is made up of 13 amino acids. The DNA for the CDR3 is TGTGCCAGCAGCCTACGACAGGATAACGGCTACACCTTC. This translates into CASSLRQDNGYTF.

The chain links TRBV9 to TRBJ1-1; D not resolved. Germline V gene data show CDR1 as SGDLS and CDR2 as YYNGEE. The CDR3 runs to 17 residues. Between the trimmed V and J ends, which lost 1 base and 0 bases, there was a span of 16 bases. The CDR3 nucleotides are TGTGCCAGCAGCGTAACTCGGGAGAGAGCCATGAACACTGAAGCTTTCTTT. Translation gives CASSVTRERAMNTEAFF.

DNA of the CDR3: TGTGCCAGCAGCCCCCCTAGCGGAATTAACAATGAGCAGTTCTTC. Encoded protein: CASSPPSGINNEQFF. The gene calls are TRBV5-4 and TRBJ2-1; the match to TRBD2 covers 7 bases. J lost 5 bases, V lost 4 bases, and 9 bases had no gene match. This CDR3 has 15 amino acids. Germline CDR1 reads SGHNT; CDR2 reads YYREEE (reference sequence).

The chain has TRBV5-8 and TRBJ1-2, with 12 bases fitting TRBD1. Germline loops: CDR1 SGHTS, CDR2 YDEGEE. There are 17 residues in the CDR3. The J segment lost 3 bases and the V segment lost 0 bases, leaving 6 bases of the junction unmatched. In DNA form, the CDR3 reads TGTGCCAGCAGCTTGGACGGGACAGGGGGCGCGGACTATGGCTACACCTTC. Amino acid sequence: CASSLDGTGGADYGYTF.